This T cell receptor beta chain is drawn from a study of blood T cell repertoires in COVID-19. Across the study: The origin of the acute and convalescent COVID-19 samples was the United States, Italy and Spain. The analysed material was cDNA or gDNA that came from T cells, B-cell-depleted T cells, or PBMCs.

In the study's own analysis: Amplification of reference gene primers was used by the study to estimate nucleated cell counts. Repertoires were generated with immunoSEQ multiplex PCR, while TCRdb's copy carries only in-frame clones and drops some. The V and J calls and clone size come from that table; D and trimming were worked out from the DNA. This repertoire shows more than 150,000 clones, roughly nine tenths found once; its top ten account for less than 25%. CDR1 is SGHAT, CDR2 FQNNGV, per germline. Between the trimmed V and J ends, which lost 1 base and 3 bases, there was a span of 4 bases. The CDR3 covers 13 residues.

This clonotype was sampled from a man aged 65 to 85 with active or convalescent COVID-19. The sequenced sample was peripheral blood. The rearrangement links TRBV11-2 to TRBJ1-5; the D is unclear. The CDR3 DNA is TGTGCCAGCAGCTTAGGAGTCAATCAGCCCCAGCATTTT. It is translated as CASSLGVNQPQHF. Full variable domain (missing parts from reference TRBV11-2 and TRBJ1-5): EAGVAQSPRYKIIEKRQSVAFWCNPISGHATLYWYQQILGQGPKLLIQFQNNGVVDDSQLPKDRFSAERLKGVDSTLKIQPAKLEDSAVYLCASSLGVNQPQHFGDGTRLSIL.